This T cell receptor beta chain was sequenced during a study of T cells in tumors after PD-1 blockade. The CDR3 runs to 15 residues. The V gene's germline CDR1 is SGHKS and CDR2 YYEKEE (reference sequence). The ends were cut back, 0 bases at V and 7 bases at J, with 11 bases in the middle. Generated by immunoSEQ multiplex PCR, the TCRdb table keeps only in-frame clones and is missing some. Of over 30,000 clones in the sample, roughly 78% were seen once. Sequences were derived from PBMCs, sampled before anti-PD-1 treatment. The TCR was taken from a human donor with basal cell carcinoma. This chain joins TRBV5-5 and TRBJ1-6, with D uncertain. Written as DNA, the CDR3 is TGTGCCAGCAGCTTGGGACAAGCTGGGAATTCACCCCTCCACTTT. The encoded protein is CASSLGQAGNSPLHF. Filled out from reference TRBV5-5 and TRBJ1-6, the complete variable domain reads DAGVTQSPTHLIKTRGQQVTLRCSPISGHKSVSWYQQVLGQGPQFIFQYYEKEERGRGNFPDRFSARQFPNYSSELNVNALLLGDSALYLCASSLGQAGNSPLHFGNGTRLTVT.